This TCR beta chain was obtained from a study of T-cell memory formation after mild COVID-19. This clonotype has a handful of counts. Employing constant-segment primers, 5'RACE generated TCR alpha and TCR beta cDNA libraries bearing sample barcodes and UMIs. TCRdb reprocessed the 5' RACE reads via MiXCR and lists one record per CDR3 protein. This table holds approximately 240,000 distinct CDR3 sequences, less than 20% found once. The trim removed 6 bases at V and 6 bases at J, leaving 8 bases unmatched. Germline-derived CDR1 and CDR2 are SGHTA and FQGNSA. The CDR3 is 15 residues long. The V call is TRBV7-2, the J call TRBJ2-2, with 9 bases that match TRBD1. Sequences were obtained from PBMCs or a T cell subset sorted from them (not recorded which). The TCR comes from a man younger than 35 who had mild COVID-19 (a few samples of this study predate the infection). Cell type and time point are not known. CDR3 bases: TGTGCCAGCAGATCGGGACAGGGTATTGCCGGGGAGCTGTTTTTT. This encodes CASRSGQGIAGELFF.